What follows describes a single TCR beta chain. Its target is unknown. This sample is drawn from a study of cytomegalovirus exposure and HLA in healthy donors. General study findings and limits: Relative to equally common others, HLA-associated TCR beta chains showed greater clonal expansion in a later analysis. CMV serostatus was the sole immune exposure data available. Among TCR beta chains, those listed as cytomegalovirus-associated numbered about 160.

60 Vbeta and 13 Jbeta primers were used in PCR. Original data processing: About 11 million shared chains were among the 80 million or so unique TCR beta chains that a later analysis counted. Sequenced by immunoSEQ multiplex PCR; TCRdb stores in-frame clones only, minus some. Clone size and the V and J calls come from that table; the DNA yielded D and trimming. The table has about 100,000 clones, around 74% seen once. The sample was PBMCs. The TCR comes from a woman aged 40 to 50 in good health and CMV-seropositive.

The CDR3 region has the DNA TGCAGTGCTAGCCTGACAGGGGAACTGTTTTTT. It is translated as CSASLTGELFF. The chain carries TRBV20-1 and TRBJ1-4; 8 nucleotides line up with TRBD1. The CDR3 totals 11 residues. Germline CDR1 is DFQATT and CDR2 is SNEGSKA (reference sequence). Trimming took 3 bases from V and 12 from J; bases not matched to a gene: 3.